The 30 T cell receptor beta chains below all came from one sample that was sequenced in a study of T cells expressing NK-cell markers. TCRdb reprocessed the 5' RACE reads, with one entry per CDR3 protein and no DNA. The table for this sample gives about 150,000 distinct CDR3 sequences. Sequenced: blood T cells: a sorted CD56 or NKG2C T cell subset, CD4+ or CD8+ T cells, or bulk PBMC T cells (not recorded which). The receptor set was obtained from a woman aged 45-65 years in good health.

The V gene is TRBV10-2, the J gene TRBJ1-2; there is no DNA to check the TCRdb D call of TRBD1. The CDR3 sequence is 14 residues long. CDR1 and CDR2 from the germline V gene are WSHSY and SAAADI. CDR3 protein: CASSAGTAFYGYTF.

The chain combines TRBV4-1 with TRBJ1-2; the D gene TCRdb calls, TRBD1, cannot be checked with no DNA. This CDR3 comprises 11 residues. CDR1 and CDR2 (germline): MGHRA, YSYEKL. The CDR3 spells CAASGGVGYTF.

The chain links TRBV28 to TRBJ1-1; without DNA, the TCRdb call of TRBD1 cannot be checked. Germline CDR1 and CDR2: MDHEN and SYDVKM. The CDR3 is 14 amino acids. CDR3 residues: CASSWGEMNTEAFF.

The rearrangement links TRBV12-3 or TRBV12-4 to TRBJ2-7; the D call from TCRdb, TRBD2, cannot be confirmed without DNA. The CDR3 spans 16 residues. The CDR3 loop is CASSLAGLAAKYEQYF.

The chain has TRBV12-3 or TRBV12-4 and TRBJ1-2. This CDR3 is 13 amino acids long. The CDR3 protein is CASSPGLGDGYTF.

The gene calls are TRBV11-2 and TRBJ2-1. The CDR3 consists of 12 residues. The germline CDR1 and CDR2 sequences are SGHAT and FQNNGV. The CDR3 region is CASSPGEGEQFF.

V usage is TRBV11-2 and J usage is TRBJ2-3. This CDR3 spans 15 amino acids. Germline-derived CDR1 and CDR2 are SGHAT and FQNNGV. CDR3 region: CASRPRSYSEDTQYF.

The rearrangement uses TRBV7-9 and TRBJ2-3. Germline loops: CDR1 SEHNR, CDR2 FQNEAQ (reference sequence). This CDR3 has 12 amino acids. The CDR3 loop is CASRAVTDTQYF. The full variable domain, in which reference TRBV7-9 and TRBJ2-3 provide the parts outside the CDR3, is DTGVSQNPRHKITKRGQNVTFRCDPISEHNRLYWYRQTLGQGPEFLTYFQNEAQLEKSRLLSDRFSAERPKGSFSTLEIQRTEQGDSAMYLCASRAVTDTQYFGPGTRLTVL.

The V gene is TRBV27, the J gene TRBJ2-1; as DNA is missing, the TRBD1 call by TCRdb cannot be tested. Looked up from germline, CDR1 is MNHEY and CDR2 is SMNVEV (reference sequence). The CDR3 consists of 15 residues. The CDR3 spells CASSLDGTSYNEQFF.

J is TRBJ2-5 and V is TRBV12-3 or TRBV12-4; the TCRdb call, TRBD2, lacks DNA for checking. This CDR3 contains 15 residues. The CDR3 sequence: CASSFWLAGGETQYF.

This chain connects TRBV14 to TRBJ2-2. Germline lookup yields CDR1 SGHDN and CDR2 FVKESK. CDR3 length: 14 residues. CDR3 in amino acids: CASSQDTNTGELFF.

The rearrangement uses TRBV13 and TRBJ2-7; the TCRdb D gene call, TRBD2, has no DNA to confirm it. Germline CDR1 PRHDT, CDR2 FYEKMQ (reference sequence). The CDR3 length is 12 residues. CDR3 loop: CASSHGPLEQYF.

The CDR3 here is CASSTRESSLPTYEQYF. V gene TRBV19 combines with J gene TRBJ2-7; the TCRdb D gene call, TRBD2, has no DNA to confirm it. Germline V gene data show CDR1 as LNHDA and CDR2 as SQIVND (reference sequence). The CDR3 has 17 residues.

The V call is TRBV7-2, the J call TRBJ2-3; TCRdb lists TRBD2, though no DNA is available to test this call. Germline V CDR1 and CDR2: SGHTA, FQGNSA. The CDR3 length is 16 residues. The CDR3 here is CASSLGPSPGGDTQYF.

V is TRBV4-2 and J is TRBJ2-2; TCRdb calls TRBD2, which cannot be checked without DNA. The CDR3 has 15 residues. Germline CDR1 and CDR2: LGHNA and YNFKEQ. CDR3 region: CASSHSTSGAGELFF.

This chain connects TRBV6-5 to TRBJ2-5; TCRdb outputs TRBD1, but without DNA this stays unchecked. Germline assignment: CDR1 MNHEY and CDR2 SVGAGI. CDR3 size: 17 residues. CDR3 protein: CASSDPTGGGQAWTQYF.

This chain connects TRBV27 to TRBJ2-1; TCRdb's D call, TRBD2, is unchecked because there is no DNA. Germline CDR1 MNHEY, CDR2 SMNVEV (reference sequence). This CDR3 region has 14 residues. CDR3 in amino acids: CASGTGGGYNEQFF.

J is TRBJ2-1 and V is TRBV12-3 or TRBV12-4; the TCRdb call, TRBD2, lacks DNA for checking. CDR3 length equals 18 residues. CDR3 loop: CASSSETSGRIPYNEQFF.

This chain's CDR3 is CASSLGRQGGTEAFF. The chain has TRBV5-1 and TRBJ1-1; TCRdb returns TRBD1, unconfirmable since there is no DNA. The CDR3 is 15 residues long. Per the germline V gene, CDR1 is SGHRS and CDR2 is YFSETQ.

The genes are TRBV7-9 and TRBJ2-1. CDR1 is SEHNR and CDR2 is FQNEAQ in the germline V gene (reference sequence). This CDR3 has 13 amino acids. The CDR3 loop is CASSRMEDNEQFF. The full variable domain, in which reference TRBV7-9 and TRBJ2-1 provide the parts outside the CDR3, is DTGVSQNPRHKITKRGQNVTFRCDPISEHNRLYWYRQTLGQGPEFLTYFQNEAQLEKSRLLSDRFSAERPKGSFSTLEIQRTEQGDSAMYLCASSRMEDNEQFFGPGTRLTVL.

This CDR3 is CASSLVGTGSYNEQFF. The V gene is TRBV5-5, the J gene TRBJ2-1; TCRdb selects TRBD1, and the lack of DNA leaves this call unchecked. The CDR3 is 16 amino acids. Germline loops: CDR1 SGHKS, CDR2 YYEKEE (reference sequence).

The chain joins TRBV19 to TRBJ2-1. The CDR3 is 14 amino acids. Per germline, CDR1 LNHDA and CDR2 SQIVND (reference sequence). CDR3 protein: CASTATSSYNEQFF.

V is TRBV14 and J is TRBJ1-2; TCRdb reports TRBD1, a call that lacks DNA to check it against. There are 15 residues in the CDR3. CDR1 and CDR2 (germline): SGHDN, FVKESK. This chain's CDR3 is CASSPRNRVRGGYTF.

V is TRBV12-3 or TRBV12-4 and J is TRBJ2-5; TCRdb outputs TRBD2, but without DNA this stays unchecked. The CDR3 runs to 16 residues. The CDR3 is CASSGRTEVGGETQYF.

The CDR3 spells CASSLQGEAYEQYF. V and J are TRBV12-3 or TRBV12-4 and TRBJ2-7; there is no DNA to check the TCRdb D call of TRBD1. CDR3 length equals 14 residues.

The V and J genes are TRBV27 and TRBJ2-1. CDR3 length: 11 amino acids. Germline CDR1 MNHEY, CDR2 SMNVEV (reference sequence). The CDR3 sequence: CASIAYDEQFF.

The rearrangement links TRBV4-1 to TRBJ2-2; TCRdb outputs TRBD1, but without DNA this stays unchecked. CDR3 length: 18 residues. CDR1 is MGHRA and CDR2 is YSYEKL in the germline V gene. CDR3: CASSQDLGRQTNTGELFF.

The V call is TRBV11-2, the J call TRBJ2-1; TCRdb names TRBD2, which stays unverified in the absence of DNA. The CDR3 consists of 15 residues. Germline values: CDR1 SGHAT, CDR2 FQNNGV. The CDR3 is CASRGTTLLSNEQFF.

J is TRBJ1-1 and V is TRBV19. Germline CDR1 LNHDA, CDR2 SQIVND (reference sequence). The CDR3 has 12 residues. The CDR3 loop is CASRWENTEAFF.

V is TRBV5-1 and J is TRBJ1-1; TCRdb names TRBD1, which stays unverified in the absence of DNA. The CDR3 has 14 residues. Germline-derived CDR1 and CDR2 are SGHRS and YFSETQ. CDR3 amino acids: CASSLEGGLTEAFF.